The rows below give T cell receptor beta chains drawn from one sample of a study of blood T cell repertoires in COVID-19. Using immunoSEQ multiplex PCR, the repertoire was profiled, and TCRdb retains in-frame clones only, with some absent. Of 300,000 to 450,000 clones in the sample, less than 85% were seen once. The sequencing sample was made of peripheral blood. These receptors were collected from a woman aged 18-35 years with acute or convalescent COVID-19. Each CDR3 is given with its conserved first and last residue. Fields, in order: clone size, J gene, D gene, V gene, CDR3 DNA, CDR3 protein. A D gene is named only where the DNA matches it firmly. The size of a clone is reported for some rows only, either as once, few or many, or as a class for expanded clones.

-	TRBJ2-3	TRBD1	TRBV6-6	TGTGCCAGCAGTCGAGACTCAGAGGGACAGGGGGTTGCAGATACGCAGTATTTT	CASSRDSEGQGVADTQYF
once	TRBJ1-5	-	TRBV5-5	TGTGCCAGCAGCTCGGGACAATACGTCAATCAGCCCCAGCATTTT	CASSSGQYVNQPQHF
-	TRBJ2-2	-	TRBV4-1	TGCGCCAGCAGCCGCATATTAGCGTTGAACACCGGGGAGCTGTTTTTT	CASSRILALNTGELFF
once	TRBJ1-6	-	TRBV14	TGTGCCAGCAGCCAACGTGCCCCACAGGGAAATTCACCCCTCCACTTT	CASSQRAPQGNSPLHF
-	TRBJ1-4	TRBD1	TRBV5-4	TGTGCCAGCAGCTTCCCGATTACAGGGGATTCGGAAGAAAAACTGTTTTTT	CASSFPITGDSEEKLFF
-	TRBJ2-2	-	TRBV11-3	TGTGCCAGCAGCTTAGGAATCAGGGTGGCCGGGGAGCTGTTTTTT	CASSLGIRVAGELFF
-	TRBJ1-1	TRBD1	TRBV6-5	TGTGCCAGCAGCCGGGACAGGGTTCGCACTGAAGCTTTCTTT	CASSRDRVRTEAFF
-	TRBJ1-2	TRBD1	TRBV28	TGTGCCAGCACCCTGGGGACAGCTTATGGCTACACCTTC	CASTLGTAYGYTF
-	TRBJ2-5	TRBD2	TRBV11-2	TGTGCCAGCAGCTCTATACCGGGACTAGCGGGAGGTCAAGAGACCCAGTACTTC	CASSSIPGLAGGQETQYF
-	TRBJ1-1	-	TRBV19	TGTGCCAGTTACAGGGCCCCGAACACTGAAGCTTTCTTT	CASYRAPNTEAFF
-	TRBJ2-7	-	TRBV6-2/TRBV6-3	TGTGCCAGCAGTAGACTAGTTTCGTCCTACGAGCAGTACTTC	CASSRLVSSYEQYF
-	TRBJ1-4	-	TRBV2	TGTGCCAGCAGTGAAGCCTTTGTCTGGTCCCTATTCAACAGGAGTTGGGCGGCTAATGAAAAACTGTTTTTT	CASSEAFVWSLFNRSWAANEKLFF
-	TRBJ2-2	TRBD1	TRBV28	TGTGCCAGCAGAGGGCCCGGGACAGGGGCGAGCACCGGGGAGCTGTTTTTT	CASRGPGTGASTGELFF
-	TRBJ2-5	TRBD2	TRBV6-2/TRBV6-3	TGTGCCAGCAGTTACGGACTAGCGGGAGGAATCCAGTACTTC	CASSYGLAGGIQYF
-	TRBJ2-7	TRBD1	TRBV10-3	TGTGCCATCAGTGATCCTTGGACAGGGGGCTACGAGCAGTACTTC	CAISDPWTGGYEQYF
-	TRBJ2-1	-	TRBV7-9	TGTGCCAGCAGCTTAGCTAGCGAGCAGTTCTTC	CASSLASEQFF
-	TRBJ1-5	-	TRBV19	TGTGCCAGTAGTATATGGGGGGGGAATAGCAATCAGCCCCAGCATTTT	CASSIWGGNSNQPQHF
-	TRBJ1-2	-	TRBV30	TGTGCCTGGAGTGACCGGGGGGACTATGGCTACACCTTC	CAWSDRGDYGYTF
many	TRBJ1-1	-	TRBV2	TGTGCCAGCAGGGCCCTGGGCAGTCGGACTGAAGCTTTCTTT	CASRALGSRTEAFF
-	TRBJ2-1	TRBD1	TRBV2	TGTGCCAGCAGGCCCGACAGGGCATCCTACAATGAGCAGTTCTTC	CASRPDRASYNEQFF
-	TRBJ1-6	TRBD1	TRBV5-4	TGTGCCAGCAGCTTAATAACAGGGGAGCACTCACCCCTCCACTTT	CASSLITGEHSPLHF
-	TRBJ2-1	-	TRBV6-6	TGTGCCAGCAGTTACTCCGATCAGGGAAATGAGCAGTTCTTC	CASSYSDQGNEQFF
-	TRBJ1-2	TRBD1	TRBV5-1	TGCGCCAGCGCCGGACAGGAAGATGGCTACACCTTC	CASAGQEDGYTF
-	TRBJ2-7	TRBD1	TRBV5-6	TGTGCCAGCAGCTGGGACAGGGAATACGAGCAGTACTTC	CASSWDREYEQYF
-	TRBJ2-3	TRBD2	TRBV3-1/TRBV3-2	TGTGCCAGCAGCCCGACTAGCGGGAGCGAGTGGACGCAGTATTTT	CASSPTSGSEWTQYF
-	TRBJ2-3	TRBD2	TRBV3-1/TRBV3-2	TGTGCCAGCAGCCATTCTAGCGGGGGGGCCGCAGATACGCAGTATTTT	CASSHSSGGAADTQYF
-	TRBJ2-1	TRBD2	TRBV6-2/TRBV6-3	TGTGCCAGCAGTAAGGTTTCTAGCGGGGTGGATGAGCAGTTCTTC	CASSKVSSGVDEQFF
-	TRBJ2-1	TRBD2	TRBV7-3	TGTGCCAGCAGCATGTACGGGGGGGCAGGATACAATGAGCAGTTCTTC	CASSMYGGAGYNEQFF
-	TRBJ2-3	TRBD2	TRBV30	TGTGCCTGGAGTGTAGGGCGGGGGGGCACAGATACGCAGTATTTT	CAWSVGRGGTDTQYF
-	TRBJ1-4	TRBD1	TRBV3-1/TRBV3-2	TGTGCCAGCAGCCATCGGGACAGAACTAATGAAAAACTGTTTTTT	CASSHRDRTNEKLFF
-	TRBJ1-5	TRBD1	TRBV3-1/TRBV3-2	TGTGCCAGCAGCCAAGGATACAGGGGATCGTATCAGCCCCAGCATTTT	CASSQGYRGSYQPQHF
once	TRBJ1-1	TRBD1	TRBV2	TGTGCCAGCAGTGGGAGGGGGCAGACTGAAGCTTTCTTT	CASSGRGQTEAFF
-	TRBJ2-5	TRBD1	TRBV20-1	TGCAGTGCTAGTGGGGACAGGGAGGACGGAGAGACCCAGTACTTC	CSASGDREDGETQYF
-	TRBJ1-6	-	TRBV9	TGTGCCAGCAGCGTAGGTAGCTCCTATAATTCACCCCTCCACTTT	CASSVGSSYNSPLHF
-	TRBJ1-2	-	TRBV5-5	TGTGCCAGCAGCTTGAAGGGGGGGCTCTATGGCTACACCTTC	CASSLKGGLYGYTF
-	TRBJ1-4	-	TRBV28	TGTGCCAGCAGTCCCTACCAACACCAGAGGAATGAAAAACTGTTTTTT	CASSPYQHQRNEKLFF
-	TRBJ2-6	-	TRBV28	TGTGCCAGCAGTGAGCATCGCTCTGGGGCCAACGTCCTGACTTTC	CASSEHRSGANVLTF
-	TRBJ2-7	TRBD1	TRBV3-1/TRBV3-2	TGTGCCAGCAGTCCTCCGGGACAGATCTACGAGCAGTACTTC	CASSPPGQIYEQYF
-	TRBJ1-2	-	TRBV5-5	TGTGCCAGCAGCCACGACACCAACTATGGCTACACCTTC	CASSHDTNYGYTF
-	TRBJ2-7	-	TRBV2	TGTGCCAGCCCCTCCCAGGACAGCGAAGTTTACGAGCAGTACTTC	CASPSQDSEVYEQYF
-	TRBJ2-3	-	TRBV2	TGTGCCAGCACTCCAGAGACCCAGGGTGCGCAGTATTTT	CASTPETQGAQYF
-	TRBJ1-3	-	TRBV5-5	TGTGCCAGCAGCTCCACAGGGTCACCTGGAAACACCATATATTTT	CASSSTGSPGNTIYF
-	TRBJ2-1	-	TRBV14	TGTGCCAGCAGCCAAATATCGCGGGATTCAGGCGAGCAGTTCTTC	CASSQISRDSGEQFF
-	TRBJ1-2	-	TRBV27	TGTGCCGCAAGCGGCTACACCTTC	CAASGYTF
-	TRBJ2-7	-	TRBV5-1	TGCGCCAGCAGCTCCGACAGGCACTCCTACGAGCAGTACTTC	CASSSDRHSYEQYF
-	TRBJ2-1	-	TRBV7-2	TGTGCCAGCAGCCGACAGTACTACAATGAGCAGTTCTTC	CASSRQYYNEQFF
-	TRBJ1-1	TRBD1	TRBV28	TGTGCCAGCAACGCAGGGGGGCGGACTGAAGCTTTCTTT	CASNAGGRTEAFF
-	TRBJ2-5	TRBD2	TRBV28	TGTGCCAGCAGTCCGGTGACTAGCCCAAAGACCCAGTACTTC	CASSPVTSPKTQYF
-	TRBJ1-2	TRBD1	TRBV24-1	TGTGCCACCGACCCCCAGGGGGCCCCGAACAACACATTTAACTATGGCTACACCTTC	CATDPQGAPNNTFNYGYTF
-	TRBJ1-2	TRBD1	TRBV18	TGTGCCAGCTCACCCGGACAGGGGCTCGCCTATGGCTACACCTTC	CASSPGQGLAYGYTF
-	TRBJ1-1	-	TRBV7-3	TGTGCCAGCAGCACAGGGACTGAAGCTTTCTTT	CASSTGTEAFF
once	TRBJ1-2	-	TRBV12-3/TRBV12-4	TGTGCCAGCAGTTTGAGAGCCTATGGCTACACCTTC	CASSLRAYGYTF
-	TRBJ1-2	TRBD1	TRBV2	TGTGCCAGCAGGTCGGACAGGGGGCTTCCTGGCTACACCTTC	CASRSDRGLPGYTF
few	TRBJ1-5	-	TRBV6-6	TGTGCCAGCAGTTACGGTCGACAGCAAGGCAATCAGCCCCAGCATTTT	CASSYGRQQGNQPQHF
-	TRBJ2-1	TRBD2	TRBV7-9	TGTGCCAGCAGTCCGGCAGGCAGCGGGAGTTTCAATGAGCAGTTCTTC	CASSPAGSGSFNEQFF
-	TRBJ1-3	-	TRBV21-1	TGTGCCAGCAGCAAAGACCCAGGGGGGAACACCATATATTTT	CASSKDPGGNTIYF
-	TRBJ2-4	TRBD1	TRBV19	TGTGCCAGTAGTCCCCAGGGACAGGGGGCCGGAAACATTCAGTACTTC	CASSPQGQGAGNIQYF
-	TRBJ2-7	-	TRBV5-6	-	CASSFGTGTGGKYF
once	TRBJ1-1	-	TRBV6-1	TGTGCCAGCAGTGAAGTGGCAGGGTTAGCTTTCTTT	CASSEVAGLAFF
-	TRBJ1-1	-	TRBV5-1	TGCGCCAGCAGCTTGTGGACGGGAACAAGTGAAGCTTTCTTT	CASSLWTGTSEAFF